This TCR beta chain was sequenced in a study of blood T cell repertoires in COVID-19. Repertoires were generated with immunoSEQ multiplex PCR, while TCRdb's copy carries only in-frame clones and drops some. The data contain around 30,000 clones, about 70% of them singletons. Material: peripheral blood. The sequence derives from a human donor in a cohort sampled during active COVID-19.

CDR3 nucleotides: TGCAGCGGGAGGACAACTAGCGCAGATACGCAGTATTTT. Translated: CSGRTTSADTQYF. The chain joins TRBV29-1 to TRBJ2-3; 7 nucleotides align to TRBD2. CDR1 is SQVTM, CDR2 ANQGSEA, per germline. V shed 7 bases and J 4 bases; nucleotides not matched to a gene: 8. This CDR3 contains 13 residues.